The 22 T cell receptor beta chains listed next were all sequenced from one sample in a study of cytomegalovirus exposure and HLA in healthy donors. A multiplex PCR was run with 60 Vbeta primers and 13 Jbeta primers. Produced via immunoSEQ multiplex PCR; TCRdb's table is partial and in-frame only. This table holds approximately 79,000 clones, under 85% found once. Sequencing input: PBMCs. Receptors were obtained from a woman between 40 and 55 years old in good health and CMV-seropositive.

V is TRBV30 and J is TRBJ2-7; tentative D call: TRBD2 (5 bases). In germline, CDR1 is GTSNPN, CDR2 SVGIG (reference sequence). CDR3 length: 12 residues. Between the trimmed V and J ends, which lost 1 base and 5 bases, there was a span of 9 bases. The CDR3 sequence is CAWSAPSHEQYF. CDR3 DNA sequence: TGTGCCTGGAGTGCCCCTAGCCACGAGCAGTACTTC.

In its sample, this clone was seen once. The chain combines TRBV9 with TRBJ1-2, with 7 bases identical to TRBD1. Germline CDR1 reads SGDLS; CDR2 reads YYNGEE. Losses at the gene ends were 0 bases for V and 6 bases for J; bases not matched to a gene: 2. The CDR3 totals 13 residues. The CDR3 coding sequence is TGTGCCAGCAGCGTAGAGACAGGGAATGGCTACACCTTC. It is translated as CASSVETGNGYTF.

This chain uses TRBV27 with TRBJ2-1, with a possible D match to TRBD1 (8 bases). This CDR3 region has 14 residues. V was pared by 6 bases and J by 8 bases, with 17 bases between. Germline V lookup: CDR1 MNHEY, CDR2 SMNVEV (reference sequence). CDR3 amino acids: CASSPRTGRDEQFF. Here the CDR3 DNA reads TGTGCCAGCAGCCCCAGGACAGGGAGGGATGAGCAGTTCTTC.

The rearrangement uses TRBV18 and TRBJ2-1, with 10 bases aligning to TRBD2. Germline assignment: CDR1 KGHSH and CDR2 LQKENI. With 3 bases clipped from V and 0 bases from J, the junction kept 5 bases outside the gene matches. The CDR3 is 17 amino acids. CDR3 nucleotide sequence: TGTGCCAGCTCACCCACTAGCGGGGCAAGCTCCTACAATGAGCAGTTCTTC. Protein: CASSPTSGASSYNEQFF.

The chain combines TRBV7-2 with TRBJ2-2; no definite D call. Trimming cost V 1 base and J 0 bases, with 3 bases left between them. Germline CDR1 is SGHTA and CDR2 is FQGNSA. This CDR3 region has 14 residues. This CDR3 reads CASSLVANTGELFF. DNA of the CDR3: TGTGCCAGCAGCTTAGTAGCGAACACCGGGGAGCTGTTTTTT.

The chain couples TRBV28 to TRBJ2-4, with 7 bases aligning to TRBD2. The CDR3 runs to 18 residues. The V gene end was trimmed by 4 bases and the J gene end by 3 bases; junction bases not matched to a gene: 15. The germline CDR1 and CDR2 sequences are MDHEN and SYDVKM. In DNA form, the CDR3 reads TGTGCCAGCAGTTACCCGATGACAAGCGGGGTCGGCAAAAACATTCAGTACTTC. This sequence encodes CASSYPMTSGVGKNIQYF.

CDR3 loop: CASSWRQGMRNTIYF. DNA of the CDR3: TGTGCCAGCAGTTGGAGACAGGGAATGAGAAACACCATATATTTT. The J gene is TRBJ1-3, the V gene TRBV6-5; 7 bases agree with TRBD1. The CDR3 length is 15 residues. Looked up from germline, CDR1 is MNHEY and CDR2 is SVGAGI. V was clipped by 4 bases and J by 5 bases; unmatched bases: 8.

The gene calls are TRBV7-9 and TRBJ1-6; 8 positions agree with TRBD1. After removal of 3 bases from V and 5 bases from J, the junction contained 6 bases not matched to a gene. Looked up from germline, CDR1 is SEHNR and CDR2 is FQNEAQ (reference sequence). CDR3 length equals 16 residues. CDR3 sequence reads: CASSFRTGGDNSPLHF. The DNA of the CDR3 is TGTGCCAGCAGCTTCCGAACAGGGGGAGATAATTCACCCCTCCACTTT. Filled out from reference TRBV7-9 and TRBJ1-6, the complete variable domain reads DTGVSQNPRHKITKRGQNVTFRCDPISEHNRLYWYRQTLGQGPEFLTYFQNEAQLEKSRLLSDRFSAERPKGSFSTLEIQRTEQGDSAMYLCASSFRTGGDNSPLHFGNGTRLTVT.

This chain connects TRBV30 to TRBJ1-2; D may be TRBD1 (5 bases). This CDR3 comprises 10 residues. The germline V gene has CDR1 GTSNPN and CDR2 SVGIG (reference sequence). With 8 bases removed from V and 6 bases from J, the gap between germline ends came to 10 bases. Written as DNA, the CDR3 is TGTGCCACTACAGGAGATGGCTACACCTTC. This translates into CATTGDGYTF.

The V call is TRBV25-1, the J call TRBJ1-5; maybe TRBD1 (5 bases). The V gene's germline CDR1 is MGHDK and CDR2 SYGVNS. V was pared by 6 bases and J by 3 bases, with 9 bases between. CDR3 length equals 13 residues. The CDR3: CASSPGNNQPQHF. The CDR3 DNA reads TGTGCCAGCAGCCCAGGGAACAATCAGCCCCAGCATTTT.

This rearrangement joins TRBV6-5 to TRBJ2-5, with 9 bases identical to TRBD2. Germline-derived CDR1 and CDR2 are MNHEY and SVGAGI. The trim removed 2 bases at V and 4 bases at J, leaving 5 bases unmatched. CDR3 length equals 15 residues. The CDR3 region is CASSYIAREGETQYF. CDR3 sequence (DNA): TGTGCCAGCAGTTACATTGCGCGGGAGGGAGAGACCCAGTACTTC.

The chain is built from TRBV29-1 and TRBJ1-1; D perhaps matches TRBD1 (6 bases). The germline V gene encodes CDR1 SQVTM and CDR2 ANQGSEA. Trimming cost V 2 bases and J 5 bases, with 18 bases left between them. The CDR3 consists of 15 residues. CDR3 region: CSVENPSRGRTEAFF. CDR3 coding DNA: TGCAGCGTTGAAAATCCATCCAGGGGAAGGACTGAAGCTTTCTTT. Supplemented by reference TRBV29-1 and TRBJ1-1, the full variable domain reads SAVISQKPSRDICQRGTSLTIQCQVDSQVTMMFWYRQQPGQSLTLIATANQGSEATYESGFVIDKFPISRPNLTFSTLTVSNMSPEDSSIYLCSVENPSRGRTEAFFGQGTRLTVV.

V and J are TRBV19 and TRBJ2-3; 9 nucleotides agree with TRBD1. V shed 5 bases, J shed 2 bases, and the junction held 8 bases outside the gene matches. The CDR3 extends over 16 amino acids. Germline V gene sequence: CDR1 LNHDA, CDR2 SQIVND (reference sequence). The chain's CDR3 is CASSADRGILTDTQYF. CDR3 nucleotides: TGTGCCAGTAGTGCCGACAGGGGGATCCTCACAGATACGCAGTATTTT.

This clone was seen more than once but under ten times. The V gene is TRBV6-5, the J gene TRBJ2-3, with TRBD2 matching 12 bases. The CDR3 has 15 amino acids. From germline, CDR1 is MNHEY and CDR2 SVGAGI. Losses at the gene ends were 6 bases for V and 9 bases for J; bases not matched to a gene: 10. The CDR3 sequence is CASRETSGGRRTQYF. In DNA form, the CDR3 reads TGTGCCAGCAGGGAAACTAGCGGGGGGCGGCGGACGCAGTATTTT.

The chain has TRBV7-9 and TRBJ1-4, with 8 bases fitting TRBD1. Germline trimming cut 6 bases from V and 12 bases from J; bases unmatched to any gene: 15. In germline, CDR1 is SEHNR, CDR2 FQNEAQ (reference sequence). CDR3 length equals 15 residues. The CDR3 nucleotides are TGTGCCAGCAGTTCCCAGGCCCCTACAGGGGGAGAACTGTTTTTT. Translation gives CASSSQAPTGGELFF. Full variable domain (rest looked up from reference TRBV7-9 and TRBJ1-4): DTGVSQNPRHKITKRGQNVTFRCDPISEHNRLYWYRQTLGQGPEFLTYFQNEAQLEKSRLLSDRFSAERPKGSFSTLEIQRTEQGDSAMYLCASSSQAPTGGELFFGSGTQLSVL.

This clone was found once. The chain combines TRBV6-1 with TRBJ1-1; D unresolved. Germline V gene data show CDR1 as MNHNS and CDR2 as SASEGT. V was trimmed by 1 base and J by 4 bases, leaving 10 bases between them. The CDR3 is 14 residues long. CDR3 coding DNA: TGTGCCAGCAGTGAAGGGAGGACGGCCACTGAAGCTTTCTTT. Translation gives CASSEGRTATEAFF.

This clone was seen a single time. This chain links TRBV5-6 with TRBJ2-5, with D possibly being TRBD2 (5 bases). Germline V CDR1 and CDR2: SGHDT, YYEEEE. The CDR3 is made up of 11 amino acids. V lost 3 bases and J 10 bases, leaving 10 bases between the germline ends. The CDR3 DNA reads as TGTGCCAGCAGCTCCAGCGGCGTCCAGTACTTC. Translating it yields CASSSSGVQYF. The full variable domain, with the rest looked up from reference TRBV5-6 and TRBJ2-5, is DAGVTQSPTHLIKTRGQQVTLRCSPKSGHDTVSWYQQALGQGPQFIFQYYEEEERQRGNFPDRFSGHQFPNYSSELNVNALLLGDSALYLCASSSSGVQYFGPGTRLLVL.

The chain couples TRBV29-1 to TRBJ1-2; 7 bases align to TRBD1. This CDR3 is built from 14 residues. V gave up 4 bases and J gave up 1 base; unmatched junction bases: 6. Looked up from germline, CDR1 is SQVTM and CDR2 is ANQGSEA. The CDR3 region has the DNA TGCAGCGTTGCCGGGACAGTAGATAACTATGGCTACACCTTC. Residues: CSVAGTVDNYGYTF. Variable domain in full (rest from reference TRBV29-1 and TRBJ1-2): SAVISQKPSRDICQRGTSLTIQCQVDSQVTMMFWYRQQPGQSLTLIATANQGSEATYESGFVIDKFPISRPNLTFSTLTVSNMSPEDSSIYLCSVAGTVDNYGYTFGSGTRLTVV.

CDR3 residues: CASSQDGNTGELFF. The DNA for the CDR3 is TGTGCCAGCAGCCAAGATGGCAACACCGGGGAGCTGTTTTTT. This chain connects TRBV4-2 to TRBJ2-2; no reliable D call. CDR1 is LGHNA, CDR2 YNFKEQ, per germline. The CDR3 has 14 amino acids. Trimming left V 0 bases short and J 2 bases short, with 4 bases between.

The chain uses TRBV6-5 and TRBJ2-2; D is perhaps TRBD1 (6 bases). The germline V gene encodes CDR1 MNHEY and CDR2 SVGAGI. Deletions cut 6 bases from V and 10 bases from J, with 12 bases between. The CDR3 is 12 residues long. CDR3 DNA: TGTGCCAGCAGGAAAACAGGGCAGGAGCTGTTTTTT. Protein sequence: CASRKTGQELFF.

The chain links TRBV7-2 to TRBJ1-2, with D hard to call. Germline values: CDR1 SGHTA, CDR2 FQGNSA. The ends were cut back, 5 bases at V and 6 bases at J, with 25 bases in the middle. This CDR3 comprises 17 residues. The CDR3 sequence is CASSLQPRGGPLHGYTF. DNA for the CDR3: TGTGCCAGCAGCCTTCAGCCACGGGGAGGCCCCCTTCATGGCTACACCTTC.

The J gene is TRBJ1-4, the V gene TRBV5-6; tentatively, D is TRBD1 (5 bases). Germline V CDR1 and CDR2: SGHDT, YYEEEE. This CDR3 region has 13 residues. The V end lost 4 bases, the J end lost 8 bases, and 12 bases lay between the germline ends. The DNA for the CDR3 is TGTGCCAGCAGCCAACCAGGGAGGGAAAAACTGTTTTTT. This gives the protein CASSQPGREKLFF.